This is a list of T cell receptor beta chains from one sample in a study of beta chain features in type 1 diabetes. Produced via immunoSEQ multiplex PCR; TCRdb's table is partial and in-frame only. Of around 690,000 clones listed, roughly an eighth are singletons. The sample taken for sequencing was naive CD4+ T cells from blood. The receptor set was obtained from a man aged 30 to 45 with type 1 diabetes. Each CDR3 is given with its conserved first and last residue. A D gene is named only where the DNA matches it firmly. Where a row states a size, it is once, few, many or the class of an expanded clone; other rows omit it.

TRBJ1-5 NA NA TRBV7-9 TGTGCCAGCGGTCAGGGCAATCAGCCCCAGCATTTT CASGQGNQPQHF
TRBJ1-2 NA TRBD1 TRBV20-1 TGCAGTCCAAAGACAGGGGAAGGCTACACCTTC CSPKTGEGYTF
TRBJ2-2 few TRBD1 TRBV19 TGTGCCAGTATGCGACAGGGGAACACCGGGGAGCTGTTTTTT CASMRQGNTGELFF
TRBJ2-6 NA TRBD1 TRBV19 TGTGCCAGCGCGACAGGGATCATCTTCTCTGGGGCCAACGTCCTGACTTTC CASATGIIFSGANVLTF
TRBJ2-3 few NA TRBV7-3 TGTGCCAGCAGCTTAATGCCACTCCAGGCGGCAGATACGCAGTATTTT CASSLMPLQAADTQYF
TRBJ1-3 NA NA TRBV9 TGTGCCAGCAGCGGTCCGGGACCGATCTCTGGAAACACCATATATTTT CASSGPGPISGNTIYF
TRBJ2-7 few TRBD1 TRBV13 TGTGCCAGCAGCGGGGGACAGGGGGCTAAGGACGAGCAGTACTTC CASSGGQGAKDEQYF
TRBJ2-6 NA NA TRBV7-6 TGTGCCAGCACAGCGCCGTCTGGGGCCAACGTCCTGACTTTC CASTAPSGANVLTF
TRBJ1-2 NA NA TRBV9 TGTGCCAGCAGCGTGACAGGAGGATCCTATGGCTACACCTTC CASSVTGGSYGYTF
TRBJ2-3 few TRBD1 TRBV6-6 TGTGCCAGCATTCCGGGACAGGGAAGGCGCACAGATACGCAGTATTTT CASIPGQGRRTDTQYF
TRBJ1-5 few TRBD1 TRBV30 TGTGCCTGGTCTGGGACAGCCCCCCAGCCCCAGCATTTT CAWSGTAPQPQHF
TRBJ1-5 NA NA TRBV19 TGTGCCAGTAGTGTGTTGCGGGGAGGCCGAGCGAATCAGCCCCAGCATTTT CASSVLRGGRANQPQHF
TRBJ2-7 few TRBD1 TRBV10-3 TGTGCCATCAGTGGACGGACAGGGGGCAACGAGCAGTACTTC CAISGRTGGNEQYF
TRBJ2-1 few NA TRBV9 TGTGCCAGCAGCGTAGATGGGGGGCCTTCCTACAATGAGCAGTTCTTC CASSVDGGPSYNEQFF
TRBJ2-7 few NA TRBV7-8 TGTGCCAGCAGCTTATTCGGACAGCCCAACGAGCAGTACTTC CASSLFGQPNEQYF